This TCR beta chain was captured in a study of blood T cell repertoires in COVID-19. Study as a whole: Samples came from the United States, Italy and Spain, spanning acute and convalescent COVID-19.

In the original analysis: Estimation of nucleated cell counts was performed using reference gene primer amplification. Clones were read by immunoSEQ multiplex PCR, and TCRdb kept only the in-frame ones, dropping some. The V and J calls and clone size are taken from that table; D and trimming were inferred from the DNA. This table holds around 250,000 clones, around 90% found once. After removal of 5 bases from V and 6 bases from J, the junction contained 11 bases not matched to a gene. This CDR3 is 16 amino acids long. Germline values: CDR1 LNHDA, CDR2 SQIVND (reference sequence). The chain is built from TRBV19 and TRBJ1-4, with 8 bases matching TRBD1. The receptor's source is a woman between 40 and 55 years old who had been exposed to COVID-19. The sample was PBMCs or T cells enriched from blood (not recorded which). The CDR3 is CASSRFVDREDEKLFF. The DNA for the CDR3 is TGTGCCAGTAGTCGTTTTGTGGACAGGGAAGATGAAAAACTGTTTTTT.